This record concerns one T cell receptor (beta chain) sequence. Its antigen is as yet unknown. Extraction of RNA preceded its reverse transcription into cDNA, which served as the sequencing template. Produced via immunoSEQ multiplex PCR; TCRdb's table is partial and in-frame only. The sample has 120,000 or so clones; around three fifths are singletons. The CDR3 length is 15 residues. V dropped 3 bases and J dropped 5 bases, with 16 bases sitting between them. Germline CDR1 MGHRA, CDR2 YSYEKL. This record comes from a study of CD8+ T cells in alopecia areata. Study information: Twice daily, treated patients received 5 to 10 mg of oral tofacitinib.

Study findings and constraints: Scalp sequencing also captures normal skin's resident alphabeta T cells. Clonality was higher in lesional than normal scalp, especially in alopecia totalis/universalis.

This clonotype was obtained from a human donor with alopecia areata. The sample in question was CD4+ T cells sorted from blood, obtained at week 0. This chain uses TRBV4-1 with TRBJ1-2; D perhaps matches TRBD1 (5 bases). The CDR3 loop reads CASSQADSTGYGYTF. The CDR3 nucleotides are TGCGCCAGCAGCCAGGCTGACAGCACCGGTTATGGCTACACCTTC.